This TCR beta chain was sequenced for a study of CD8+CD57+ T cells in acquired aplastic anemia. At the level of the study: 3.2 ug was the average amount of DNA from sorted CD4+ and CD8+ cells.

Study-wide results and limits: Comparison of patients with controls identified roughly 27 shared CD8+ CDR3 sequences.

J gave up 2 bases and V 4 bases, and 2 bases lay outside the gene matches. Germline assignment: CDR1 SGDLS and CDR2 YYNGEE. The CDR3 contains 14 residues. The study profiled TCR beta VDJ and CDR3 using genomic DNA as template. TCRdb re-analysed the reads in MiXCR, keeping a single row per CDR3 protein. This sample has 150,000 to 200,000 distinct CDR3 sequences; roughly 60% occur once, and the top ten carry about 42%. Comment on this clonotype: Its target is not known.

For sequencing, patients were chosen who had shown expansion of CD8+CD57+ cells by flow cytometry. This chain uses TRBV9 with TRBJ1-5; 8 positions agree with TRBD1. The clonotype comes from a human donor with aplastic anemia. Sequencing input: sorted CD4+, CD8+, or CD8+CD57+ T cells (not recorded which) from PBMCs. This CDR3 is CASSKTGGNQPQHF. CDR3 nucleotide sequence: TGTGCCAGCAGCAAGACAGGGGGCAATCAGCCCCAGCATTTT.